This T cell receptor (beta chain) was observed in a study of blood T cell repertoires in COVID-19 (dated by TCRdb to about 2020). In the study overall: Samples covering the acute and convalescent phases of COVID-19 were provided by collaborators in the United States, Italy and Spain. The material from the prospective study consisted of cDNA or gDNA derived from T cells, B-cell-depleted T cells, or PBMCs. Nearly every sample came with metadata listing a de-identified subject ID, COVID-19 status, age in years and sex. Samples were obtained from the ongoing ImmuneRACE study (first 160 participants) and from about 1,300 subjects provided by 6 global collaborators. Subjects who had been exposed to COVID-19, were actively infected with it, or had recovered from it provided the deeply sampled blood TCRbeta repertoires that made up the dataset. The repertoires were released in a freely available public database meant as a resource for research on the immune response to SARS-CoV-2. Where HLA class I and class II types were available, the types were taken from metadata supplied by the sample provider, not from assay-based typing.

In the prospective study, participants were roughly 18 to 100 years old, resided in 20 to 30 geographic areas of the United States, and were enrolled through a virtual design. To assign participants to cohorts, the prospective study relied on clinical history that participants themselves reported in a screening survey and a study questionnaire. ImmuneRACE Cohort 3 recovered participants were defined by two consecutive negative NP/OP PCR tests, healthcare professional clearance, or symptom resolution. In the prospective study, mobile phlebotomists collected whole blood, serum and a nasopharyngeal or oropharyngeal swab from each participant. Prospective study participants could optionally give additional blood draws and questionnaires over an approximately two-month period. Prospective study blood samples were shipped either frozen or at room temperature before DNA extraction. Remarks on this clone: The clone's antigen remains unknown. No base-level quality is on record; no much larger clone is a single base apart.

TCRbeta CDR3 regions were amplified from genomic DNA using the immunoSEQ Assay, a bias-controlled multiplex PCR. The authors' analysis ran thus. Nucleated cell counts per sample were estimated from amplification of reference gene primers within the assay. Sequence reads were collapsed and filtered to measure the absolute abundance of every unique TCRbeta CDR3 rearrangement. For each sample, productive Simpson clonality was calculated as the square root of Simpson's diversity index across productive rearrangements. This is the immuneACCESS table as TCRdb keeps it, with only in-frame sequences that have V and J called. A part of the clones is gone; compared with another copy, unresolved V genes explain less than half, and the rest is unexplained. V and J calls plus clone size are reproduced from that table; the DNA served to infer D and trimming. The sample includes more than 250,000 clones, with 70% to 90% observed a single time. The ten largest clonotypes hold around 9.3% of the sample.

The CDR3 runs 15 amino acids, cysteine and phenylalanine included. Here the CDR3 DNA is all that survives: 45 bases in frame from base 1. The CDR1 and CDR2 encoded by the germline V gene (reference sequence) are MNHEY and SMNVEV. Trimmed from V: 6 bases; trimmed from J: 5 bases; junction bases lacking a gene match: 9. What the study reported, not specific to this receptor: The quantity of clinical and demographic metadata differed by source and by participant and was supplied without curation.

The receptor chain draws on TRBV27 and TRBJ2-5, with 10 bases aligning to TRBD2. Sequences were obtained from PBMCs or T cells enriched from blood (not recorded which). This sequence originates from a woman aged 18-30 years who had recovered from COVID-19. The DNA sequence is as follows: TGTGCCAGCAGCTCCACTAGCGGGGCTTGGGAGACCCAGTACTTC. Its translation reads: CASSSTSGAWETQYF.